The clone carrying this TCR beta chain showed up just a few times. The antigen is undetermined. These data originate in a study of blood T cells in healthy people across ages. Study conclusions and caveats: Strong correlation was found linking TCR beta diversity to naive T cell percentage. Age brought a roughly linear fall in TCR beta diversity measured per million T cells.

PCR was performed a second time for about 6 to 12 cycles using a sample-barcoded 5' primer and a J-beta primer mix. Each single sample gave us at least 3 million CDR3-containing paired-end reads. TCRdb called the 5' RACE reads again in MiXCR, with one record for every CDR3 protein. The sample lists about a million distinct CDR3 sequences, roughly 48% seen once, with 13% in the top ten. CDR3 size: 13 residues. The germline V gene encodes CDR1 DFQATT and CDR2 SNEGSKA (reference sequence). The V gene lost 4 bases and the J gene lost 11 bases, with 20 bases spanning the gap. This sequence was found in a man aged 30 to 45 in good health. The chain recombines TRBV20-1 with TRBJ2-5, with a tentative D call TRBD1 (5 bases). Sequenced: blood. CDR3 sequence: CSAKWGFNNEQYF. CDR3 DNA sequence: TGCAGTGCTAAGTGGGGCTTCAACAATGAGCAGTACTTC.